These 22 T cell receptor beta chains originate from one sample sequenced in a study of T-cell reconstitution after alpha-beta-depleted transplantation in children. As it was prepared, the TCRbeta library received unique molecular identifiers. TCRdb reprocessed the PCR reads with MiXCR, giving one entry per CDR3 protein. The data show about 78,000 distinct CDR3 sequences, around 14% seen once. The source material was PBMCs, mostly from graft donor cells, sampled 180 days after TCRalphabeta/CD19-depleted stem cell transplant. The receptors come from a male patient aged 2 to 9 who had a stem cell transplant for acute lymphoblastic leukemia, so the T cells may come from the graft donor.

This sequence joins TRBV7-9 and TRBJ1-1; D perhaps matches TRBD1 (6 bases). CDR3 length: 14 residues. Between the trimmed V and J ends, which lost 4 bases and 2 bases, there was a span of 11 bases. CDR1 and CDR2 (germline): SEHNR, FQNEAQ (reference sequence). CDR3 amino acids: CASSSGQYNTEAFF. The CDR3 region has the DNA TGTGCCAGCAGCTCTGGACAGTACAACACTGAAGCTTTCTTT.

In its sample, this clonotype was seen a few times. This chain links TRBV29-1 with TRBJ1-2, with D uncertain. The germline V gene has CDR1 SQVTM and CDR2 ANQGSEA. Trimming took 3 bases from V and 8 from J, leaving 10 bases between them. The CDR3 runs 11 residues. As DNA, the CDR3 is TGCAGCGTTGAGGAGGGAGAAGGCTACACCTTC. Protein sequence: CSVEEGEGYTF.

This clonotype occurred a few times. The chain employs TRBV28 and TRBJ1-4, with TRBD1 matching over 8 bases. The J segment lost 6 bases and the V segment lost 4 bases, leaving 4 bases of the junction unmatched. The CDR3 runs 14 residues. CDR1 is MDHEN and CDR2 is SYDVKM in the germline V gene. The CDR3 here is CASSYQGAYEKLFF. The CDR3 DNA reads TGTGCCAGCAGTTATCAGGGGGCTTATGAAAAACTGTTTTTT.

The V call is TRBV7-2, the J call TRBJ1-2; D perhaps matches TRBD1 (6 bases). CDR3 length equals 14 residues. CDR1 SGHTA and CDR2 FQGNSA come from the germline V gene. V lost 6 bases, J lost 1 base, and 12 bases lay in between. The DNA of the CDR3 is TGTGCCAGCAGTAAGAACAGGGATAACTATGGCTACACCTTC. Protein product: CASSKNRDNYGYTF.

This clonotype was counted between two and nine times. CDR3 DNA sequence: TGTGCCAGCAGCCCTGGACTAGCGGGAGTGTCGTCCTACAATGAGCAGTTCTTC. The encoded protein is CASSPGLAGVSSYNEQFF. V gene TRBV5-6 combines with J gene TRBJ2-1; 13 bases line up with TRBD2. CDR1 SGHDT and CDR2 YYEEEE come from the germline V gene. This CDR3 comprises 18 residues. J gave up 1 base and V 4 bases, and 8 bases lay outside the gene matches.

This clonotype was detected only a few times. The V call is TRBV5-1, the J call TRBJ1-5; unclear D gene. Germline CDR1 reads SGHRS; CDR2 reads YFSETQ. There are 15 residues in the CDR3. Deletions cut 4 bases from V and 3 bases from J, with 14 bases between. CDR3 nucleotide sequence: TGCGCCAGCAGCCCAGTGTCGGGTCTCAATCAGCCCCAGCATTTT. This sequence encodes CASSPVSGLNQPQHF.

The rearrangement links TRBV5-6 to TRBJ2-3; D is possibly TRBD1 or TRBD2 (5 bases each). This CDR3 is built from 15 residues. The V gene lost 1 base and the J gene lost 2 bases, with 11 bases spanning the gap. Germline loops: CDR1 SGHDT, CDR2 YYEEEE. CDR3 coding DNA: TGTGCCAGCAGCTTGAGGGGACGGCCCACAGATACGCAGTATTTT. Its translation: CASSLRGRPTDTQYF. The complete variable domain, with remaining parts taken from reference TRBV5-6 and TRBJ2-3, reads DAGVTQSPTHLIKTRGQQVTLRCSPKSGHDTVSWYQQALGQGPQFIFQYYEEEERQRGNFPDRFSGHQFPNYSSELNVNALLLGDSALYLCASSLRGRPTDTQYFGPGTRLTVL.

The chain links TRBV12-3 or TRBV12-4 to TRBJ1-2, with D possibly being TRBD1 (6 bases). The CDR3 loop spans 14 amino acids. The ends were cut back, 5 bases at V and 4 bases at J, with 14 bases in the middle. The CDR3 DNA reads TGTGCCAGCAGTCGTTACGACAGGACCTATGGCTACACCTTC. Protein product: CASSRYDRTYGYTF.

As concerns this clonotype: One end of the junction is discordant with germline, which a read error may explain. The chain is built from TRBV7-2 and TRBJ2-7, with 9 bases aligning to TRBD1. Germline CDR1 is SGHTA and CDR2 is FQGNSA. This CDR3 region has 14 residues. This CDR3 is CANSSDRGSYEQYF. In DNA form, the CDR3 reads TGTGCCAACAGCTCTGACAGGGGGTCCTACGAGCAGTACTTC.

Only a few counts were recorded for this clonotype. The chain employs TRBV5-1 and TRBJ1-4; 9 bases match TRBD1. The CDR3 length is 17 residues. V dropped 7 bases and J dropped 4; count of bases not matched to a gene: 14. Germline CDR1 SGHRS, CDR2 YFSETQ. In DNA, the CDR3 is TGCGCCAGCGCCCTCCAAGGGACAGGGATCGGTAATGAAAAACTGTTTTTT. Translating it yields CASALQGTGIGNEKLFF.

The V and J genes are TRBV10-3 and TRBJ2-1; D gene ambiguous. CDR1 is ENHRY, CDR2 SYGVKD, per germline. The V end lost 2 bases, the J end lost 8 bases, and 4 bases lay between the germline ends. The CDR3 consists of 11 residues. The DNA of the CDR3 is TGTGCCATCAGTGAGAATCATGAGCAGTTCTTC. This codes for CAISENHEQFF.

This clonotype came up many times. The chain uses TRBV5-6 and TRBJ2-1, with unresolved D. V was clipped by 5 bases and J by 12 bases, with 24 bases between them. CDR1 is SGHDT and CDR2 is YYEEEE in the germline V gene. The CDR3 has 15 amino acids. The CDR3 sequence: CASSLPGPLFYRQFF. The CDR3, as DNA: TGTGCCAGCAGTTTACCGGGCCCTCTCTTCTACCGGCAGTTCTTC.

The chain joins TRBV4-3 to TRBJ2-7, with 7 bases that match TRBD2. The CDR3 loop spans 15 amino acids. V lost 1 base to trimming and J lost 4 bases; unmatched junction nucleotides: 7. In germline, CDR1 is LGHNA, CDR2 YSLEER. The chain's CDR3 is CASSQGQLGGYEQYF. CDR3 nucleotides: TGCGCCAGCAGCCAAGGCCAGTTGGGAGGGTACGAGCAGTACTTC.

This clonotype was seen a few times. The chain carries TRBV28 and TRBJ2-1; TRBD2 agrees at 7 bases. CDR1 MDHEN and CDR2 SYDVKM come from the germline V gene. The CDR3 length is 16 residues. After removal of 2 bases from V and 4 bases from J, the junction contained 8 bases not matched to a gene. CDR3 in DNA: TGTGCCAGCAGTTTACGTGGGAGGGCCGTATACAATGAGCAGTTCTTC. Translation: CASSLRGRAVYNEQFF. The variable domain in full, completed from reference TRBV28 and TRBJ2-1, reads DVKVTQSSRYLVKRTGEKVFLECVQDMDHENMFWYRQDPGLGLRLIYFSYDVKMKEKGDIPEGYSVSREKKERFSLILESASTNQTSMYLCASSLRGRAVYNEQFFGPGTRLTVL.

In this sample, this clonotype is medium-sized. The V and J genes are TRBV6-5 and TRBJ2-7; the D is unclear. Trimming took 4 bases from V and 4 from J, leaving 11 bases between them. The germline V gene encodes CDR1 MNHEY and CDR2 SVGAGI. The CDR3 covers 13 residues. CDR3: CASSSLSVYEQYF. CDR3 nucleotides: TGTGCCAGCAGTTCTTTATCTGTGTACGAGCAGTACTTC.

This clonotype was picked up a small number of times. This CDR3 reads CASSLRERGTDTQYF. DNA for the CDR3: TGCGCCAGCAGCTTACGGGAGAGGGGCACAGATACGCAGTATTTT. The gene calls are TRBV5-1 and TRBJ2-3; possibly TRBD2 for D (6 bases). CDR3 length: 15 residues. Germline values: CDR1 SGHRS, CDR2 YFSETQ. Trimming pared 2 bases from V and 1 base from J, leaving 11 bases between.

The chain carries TRBV12-3 or TRBV12-4 and TRBJ2-5, with TRBD1 matching over 12 bases. The CDR3 length is 14 residues. Trimming cost V 6 bases and J 4 bases; bases outside gene matches: 3. CDR3 DNA: TGTGCCAGCAGGGGACAGGGGGCGCGAGAGACCCAGTACTTC. Protein: CASRGQGARETQYF.

This clonotype was detected a few times. The chain carries TRBV18 and TRBJ2-1; 11 bases fit TRBD1. Losses at the gene ends were 6 bases for V and 7 bases for J; bases not matched to a gene: 11. The V gene's germline CDR1 is KGHSH and CDR2 LQKENI. The CDR3 length is 16 residues. In DNA form, the CDR3 reads TGTGCCAGCTCTCCGGACAGGGGGCGCGTTTTAAATGAGCAGTTCTTC. This codes for CASSPDRGRVLNEQFF.

This clonotype has only a few counts. This rearrangement joins TRBV5-1 to TRBJ2-5; 9 bases agree with TRBD1. Per germline, CDR1 SGHRS and CDR2 YFSETQ. V shed 3 bases and J 1 base; nucleotides not matched to a gene: 13. The CDR3 totals 18 residues. Here the CDR3 reads CASSSRTGDSIIQETQYF. CDR3 in DNA: TGCGCCAGCAGCTCGCGGACAGGGGACTCGATTATCCAAGAGACCCAGTACTTC.

This clonotype was seen only a few times. The V and J genes are TRBV20-1 and TRBJ2-7; the D is unclear. The CDR3 has 14 amino acids. Germline-derived CDR1 and CDR2 are DFQATT and SNEGSKA (reference sequence). The germline V and J ends were trimmed by 0 bases and 6 bases, with 15 bases remaining between them. CDR3 nucleotides: TGCAGTGCTAGAGATCTGCTCCCCTCGGGCGAGCAGTACTTC. Residues: CSARDLLPSGEQYF.

This clonotype occurred a few times. This chain links TRBV5-1 with TRBJ1-2, with D unclear. The CDR3 has 13 amino acids. The V gene lost 9 bases and the J gene lost 9 bases, with 21 bases spanning the gap. Looked up from germline, CDR1 is SGHRS and CDR2 is YFSETQ. The DNA of the CDR3 is TGCGCCACTGCGCGGACCTTCTATATGCGCTACACCTTC. It encodes CATARTFYMRYTF.

This clonotype was seen only a few times. The genes are TRBV29-1 and TRBJ2-2; D ambiguous. CDR3 size: 12 residues. The ends were cut back, 7 bases at V and 2 bases at J, with 8 bases in the middle. CDR1 is SQVTM, CDR2 ANQGSEA, per germline. The CDR3 region is CSAAGNTGELFF. DNA for the CDR3: TGCAGCGCCGCAGGAAACACCGGGGAGCTGTTTTTT.